This entry lists 10 T cell receptor beta chains sequenced from one sample in a study of blood T cell repertoires in COVID-19 (dated by TCRdb to 2020 to 2022). Libraries were made using the immunoSEQ multiplex PCR assay. TCRdb took this table from immuneACCESS and kept in-frame rearrangements with V and J called. Such tables lack part of the clones; where checked against another copy, unresolved V genes explain under half of the gap, and the rest is unexplained. For this sample the table gives over 250,000 clones, of which approximately 90% were detected only once. The leading ten clones occupy about 9.8% of the sample. The sample consisted of PBMCs or T cells enriched from blood (not recorded which). Every receptor here comes from a young woman who had recovered from COVID-19.

The V call is TRBV2, the J call TRBJ2-7; D is perhaps TRBD2 (5 bases). Trimming removed 8 bases at V and 3 bases at J, with 14 bases between. The CDR3 contains 13 residues. Germline-derived CDR1 and CDR2 are SNHLY and FYNNEI. In nucleotides, the CDR3 is TGTGCCAGCGGGGTTGCGGAGGACTACGAGCAGTACTTC. This sequence encodes CASGVAEDYEQYF.

The sample holds one count of this clone. V gene TRBV6-5 combines with J gene TRBJ2-3, with TRBD1 matching 8 bases. CDR1 and CDR2 (germline): MNHEY, SVGAGI. J was trimmed by 0 bases and V by 7 bases; bases with no gene match: 3. This CDR3 region has 14 residues. The CDR3 loop reads CASTRGLSTDTQYF. The CDR3 DNA reads TGTGCCAGCACCAGGGGGCTTAGCACAGATACGCAGTATTTT.

CDR3 bases: TGTGCCAGCTCACCCTCTACAGGGGGCTCGACTGAAGCTTTCTTT. Amino acid sequence: CASSPSTGGSTEAFF. The J gene is TRBJ1-1, the V gene TRBV18, with 9 bases that match TRBD1. Germline V lookup: CDR1 KGHSH, CDR2 LQKENI. The CDR3 covers 15 residues. V shed 3 bases and J 5 bases; nucleotides not matched to a gene: 7.

This clone was found once. The chain employs TRBV10-3 and TRBJ2-1; 9 bases fit TRBD2. The CDR3 extends over 18 amino acids. Germline V gives CDR1 ENHRY, CDR2 SYGVKD. With 3 bases clipped from V and 2 bases from J, the junction kept 11 bases outside the gene matches. The CDR3 is CAISDTRGRTSAYNEQFF. DNA of the CDR3: TGTGCCATCAGTGACACCAGGGGAAGGACTAGCGCCTACAATGAGCAGTTCTTC.

V is TRBV6-5 and J is TRBJ1-6; 7 bases agree with TRBD1. Germline trimming cut 2 bases from V and 5 bases from J; bases unmatched to any gene: 3. Germline values: CDR1 MNHEY, CDR2 SVGAGI. The CDR3 contains 15 residues. For the CDR3, the DNA is TGTGCCAGCAGTTACGAGGGACAGCATAATTCACCCCTCCACTTT. Amino acid sequence: CASSYEGQHNSPLHF.

The rearrangement uses TRBV19 and TRBJ1-2; D call uncertain. Per the germline V gene, CDR1 is LNHDA and CDR2 is SQIVND (reference sequence). V shed 9 bases and J shed 1 base, with 24 bases lying between them. The CDR3 is 17 residues long. The CDR3 DNA reads TGTGCCAGCAAACACACAGCCCGGGAACAGAGTAACTATGGCTACACCTTC. Its translation is CASKHTAREQSNYGYTF.

The rearrangement joins TRBV11-2 to TRBJ2-1; 14 nucleotides line up with TRBD2. This CDR3 region has 16 residues. The V gene's germline CDR1 is SGHAT and CDR2 FQNNGV. V dropped 5 bases and J dropped 4; count of bases not matched to a gene: 4. The CDR3 coding sequence is TGTGCCAGCAGCCCGGGACTAGCGGGAGAGTACAATGAGCAGTTCTTC. It codes for CASSPGLAGEYNEQFF.

This sequence joins TRBV6-5 and TRBJ2-2; maybe TRBD1 (6 bases). CDR1 is MNHEY and CDR2 is SVGAGI in the germline V gene. The V and J ends lost 11 bases and 1 base respectively, with 11 bases between them. The CDR3 covers 13 residues. The chain's CDR3 is CAAARGNTGELFF. The CDR3 DNA is TGTGCCGCCGCCAGGGGGAACACCGGGGAGCTGTTTTTT.

The V and J genes are TRBV9 and TRBJ2-3; 14 bases are a match to TRBD2. V gave up 4 bases and J gave up 0 bases; unmatched junction bases: 7. Germline lookup yields CDR1 SGDLS and CDR2 YYNGEE. CDR3 length: 18 amino acids. DNA for the CDR3: TGTGCCAGCAGCACCACCGGGACTAGCGGGAGAAGCACAGATACGCAGTATTTT. Its translation is CASSTTGTSGRSTDTQYF.

This chain links TRBV2 with TRBJ1-1; D call uncertain. CDR1 and CDR2 from the germline V gene are SNHLY and FYNNEI. The CDR3 covers 11 residues. With 7 bases removed from V and 1 base from J, the gap between germline ends came to 4 bases. As DNA, the CDR3 is TGTGCCAGCATCGGGAACACTGAAGCTTTCTTT. The encoded protein is CASIGNTEAFF. The entire variable domain, with the rest obtained from reference TRBV2 and TRBJ1-1, is as follows: EPEVTQTPSHQVTQMGQEVILRCVPISNHLYFYWYRQILGQKVEFLVSFYNNEISEKSEIFDDQFSVERPDGSNFTLKIRSTKLEDSAMYFCASIGNTEAFFGQGTRLTVV.